This is a list of T cell receptor beta chains from one sample in a study of CD8+ T cells in alopecia areata. Using immunoSEQ multiplex PCR, the repertoire was profiled, and TCRdb retains in-frame clones only, with some absent. This table holds about 170,000 clones, around 71% found once. Material: CD8+ T cells sorted from blood, obtained at week 0. The receptors stem from a human donor with alopecia areata. CDR3s include the opening cysteine and the closing phenylalanine or tryptophan. The D gene is left open where the match is weak. Rows give clone size only sometimes, using once, few, many, or a class for an expanded clone.

J gene | D gene | V gene | clone size | CDR3 protein | CDR3 DNA
TRBJ2-5 | . | TRBV7-2 | . | CASSLVSTTETQYF | TGTGCCAGCAGCTTAGTGAGCACAACGGAGACCCAGTACTTC
TRBJ2-1 | . | TRBV29-1 | . | CSVALEGYNEQFF | TGCAGCGTCGCCCTGGAAGGATACAATGAGCAGTTCTTC
TRBJ2-5 | . | TRBV10-2 | once | CASSERQGSWETQYF | TGCGCCAGCAGTGAGCGGCAGGGGTCCTGGGAGACCCAGTACTTC
TRBJ2-7 | . | TRBV5-1 | . | CASRENYEQYF | TGCGCCAGCAGGGAAAACTACGAGCAGTACTTC
TRBJ2-5 | . | TRBV27 | . | CASSFNVEETQYF | TGTGCCAGCAGTTTTAATGTCGAAGAGACCCAGTACTTC
TRBJ2-3 | TRBD1 | TRBV7-9 | . | CASSLRDREVTDTQYF | TGTGCCAGCAGCTTACGGGACAGGGAAGTCACAGATACGCAGTATTTT
TRBJ1-6 | . | TRBV14 | . | CASSHQGSYNSPLHF | TGTGCCAGCAGCCACCAGGGCAGCTATAATTCACCCCTCCACTTT
TRBJ1-2 | . | TRBV30 | once | CACFWVFLPDDYGYTF | TGTGCCTGCTTCTGGGTCTTTCTACCGGACGACTATGGCTACACCTTC
TRBJ2-3 | . | TRBV6-5 | . | CASSYEYRSDTQYF | TGTGCCAGCAGTTACGAGTATCGCTCAGATACGCAGTATTTT
TRBJ1-5 | . | TRBV19 | . | CASSIRGSNQPQHF | TGTGCCAGTAGTATTCGAGGGAGCAATCAGCCCCAGCATTTT
TRBJ2-5 | . | TRBV9 | . | CASSPPTGETQYF | TGTGCCAGCAGCCCTCCCACAGGGGAGACCCAGTACTTC
TRBJ2-3 | . | TRBV21-1 | . | CASSRGAGARTDTQYF | TGTGCCAGCAGCAGGGGTGCGGGGGCCCGCACAGATACGCAGTATTTT
TRBJ1-1 | TRBD1 | TRBV27 | . | CASSWDRMNTEAFF | TGTGCCAGCAGTTGGGACAGGATGAACACTGAAGCTTTCTTT
TRBJ2-1 | TRBD1 | TRBV10-3 | . | CAISGGQGVSDEQFF | TGTGCCATCAGTGGGGGACAGGGAGTAAGCGATGAGCAGTTCTTC
TRBJ2-5 | . | TRBV4-2 | . | CASSHRSGGGPGTQYF | TGTGCCAGCAGCCACAGATCAGGGGGGGGGCCGGGGACCCAGTACTTC
TRBJ2-7 | TRBD1 | TRBV4-2 | . | CASSGGLDRDEQYF | TGTGCCAGCAGCGGCGGGCTCGACAGGGACGAGCAGTACTTC
TRBJ1-1 | . | TRBV29-1 | few | CSVVPLTTVNTEAFF | TGCAGCGTTGTCCCCCTAACGACAGTCAACACTGAAGCTTTCTTT
TRBJ2-7 | . | TRBV5-1 | . | CASNQGNDEQYF | TGCGCCAGCAACCAGGGGAACGACGAGCAGTACTTC
TRBJ2-7 | . | TRBV29-1 | . | CSVELGGTPANPTSYEQYF | TGCAGCGTCGAACTTGGAGGGACACCCGCAAACCCCACCTCCTATGAGCAGTACTTC
TRBJ1-1 | . | TRBV2 | . | CASSAGGQGKDTEAFF | TGTGCCAGCAGTGCGGGGGGCCAGGGCAAGGACACTGAAGCTTTCTTT
TRBJ2-7 | . | TRBV13 | . | CASSSGYEQYF | TGTGCCAGCAGTTCCGGCTACGAGCAGTACTTC
TRBJ2-3 | . | TRBV4-2 | . | CASSQVARGTDTQYF | TGTGCCAGCAGCCAAGTAGCCCGCGGCACAGATACGCAGTATTTT
TRBJ2-1 | TRBD2 | TRBV9 | . | CASSISGGYYNEQFF | TGTGCCAGCAGCATAAGCGGGGGGTACTACAATGAGCAGTTCTTC
TRBJ2-5 | TRBD1 | TRBV29-1 | . | CSVEGDRVVTQYF | TGCAGCGTTGAAGGGGACAGGGTGGTGACCCAGTACTTC
TRBJ1-4 | . | TRBV29-1 | . | CSVVRGWDEKLFF | TGCAGCGTTGTAAGAGGGTGGGATGAAAAACTGTTTTTT
TRBJ1-2 | TRBD1 | TRBV14 | . | CASSQAKGTGYGYTF | TGTGCCAGCAGCCAAGCGAAGGGGACAGGGTATGGCTACACCTTC
TRBJ2-5 | . | TRBV30 | . | CAWSVGGRDQETQYF | TGTGCCTGGAGTGTAGGCGGCCGAGATCAAGAGACCCAGTACTTC